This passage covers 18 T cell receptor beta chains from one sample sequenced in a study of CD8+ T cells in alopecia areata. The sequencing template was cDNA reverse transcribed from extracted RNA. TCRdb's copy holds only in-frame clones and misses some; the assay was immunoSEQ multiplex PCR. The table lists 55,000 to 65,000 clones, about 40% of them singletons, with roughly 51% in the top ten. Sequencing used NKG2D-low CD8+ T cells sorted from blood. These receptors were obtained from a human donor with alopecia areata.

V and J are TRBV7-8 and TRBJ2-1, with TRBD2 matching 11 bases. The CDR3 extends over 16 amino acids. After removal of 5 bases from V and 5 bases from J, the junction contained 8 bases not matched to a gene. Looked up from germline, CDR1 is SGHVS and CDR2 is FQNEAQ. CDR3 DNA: TGTGCCAGCAGCCCGCAGACTAGCGGGGCCAACAATGAGCAGTTCTTC. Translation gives CASSPQTSGANNEQFF.

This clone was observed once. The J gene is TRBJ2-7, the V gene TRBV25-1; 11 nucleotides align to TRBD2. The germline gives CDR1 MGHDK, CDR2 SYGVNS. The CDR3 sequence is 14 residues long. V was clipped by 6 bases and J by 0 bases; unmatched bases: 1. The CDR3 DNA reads TGTGCCAGCAGGACTAGCGGGACCTCCTACGAGCAGTACTTC. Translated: CASRTSGTSYEQYF.

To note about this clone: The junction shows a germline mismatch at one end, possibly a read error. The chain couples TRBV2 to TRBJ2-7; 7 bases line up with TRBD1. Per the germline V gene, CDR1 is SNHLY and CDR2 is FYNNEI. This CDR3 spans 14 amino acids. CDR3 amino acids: CAGRGTELPYEQYF. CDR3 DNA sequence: TGTGCCGGCAGAGGGACAGAGCTACCCTACGAGCAGTACTTC.

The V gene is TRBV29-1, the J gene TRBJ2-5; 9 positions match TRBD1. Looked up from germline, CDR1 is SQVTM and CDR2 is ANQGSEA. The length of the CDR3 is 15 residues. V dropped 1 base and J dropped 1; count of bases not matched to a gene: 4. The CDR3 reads CSVEGDRAPQETQYF. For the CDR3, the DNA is TGCAGCGTTGAAGGGGACAGGGCCCCCCAAGAGACCCAGTACTTC.

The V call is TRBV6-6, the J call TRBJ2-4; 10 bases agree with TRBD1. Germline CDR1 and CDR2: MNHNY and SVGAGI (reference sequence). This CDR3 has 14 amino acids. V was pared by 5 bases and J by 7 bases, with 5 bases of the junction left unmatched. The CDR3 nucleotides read TGTGCCAGCAGTCTCGGACAGGGGGTCAACATTCAGTACTTC. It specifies CASSLGQGVNIQYF.

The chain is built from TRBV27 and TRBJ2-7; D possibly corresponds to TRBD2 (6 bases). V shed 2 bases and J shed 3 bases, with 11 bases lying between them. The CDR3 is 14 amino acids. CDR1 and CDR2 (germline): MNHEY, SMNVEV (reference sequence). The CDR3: CASSLTGSGYEQYF. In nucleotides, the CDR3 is TGTGCCAGCAGTTTAACCGGGAGTGGCTACGAGCAGTACTTC.

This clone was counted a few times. CDR3 in amino acids: CASSFYEQYF. The CDR3 nucleotides are TGCGCCAGCAGCTTCTACGAGCAGTACTTC. The chain recombines TRBV5-1 with TRBJ2-7; no firm D call. From germline, CDR1 is SGHRS and CDR2 YFSETQ. The germline V and J ends were trimmed by 2 bases and 3 bases, with 0 bases remaining between them. CDR3 length: 10 amino acids.

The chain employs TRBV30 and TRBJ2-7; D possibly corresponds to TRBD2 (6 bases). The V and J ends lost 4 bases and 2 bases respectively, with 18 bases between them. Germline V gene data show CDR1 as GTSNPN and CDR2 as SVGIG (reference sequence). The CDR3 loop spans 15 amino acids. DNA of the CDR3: TGTGCCTGGACCTCTGAGGGGAGGACCACCTACGAGCAGTACTTC. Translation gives CAWTSEGRTTYEQYF. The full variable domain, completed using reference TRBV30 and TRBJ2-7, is SQTIHQWPATLVQPVGSPLSLECTVEGTSNPNLYWYRQAAGRGLQLLFYSVGIGQISSEVPQNLSASRPQDRQFILSSKKLLLSDSGFYLCAWTSEGRTTYEQYFGPGTRLTVT.

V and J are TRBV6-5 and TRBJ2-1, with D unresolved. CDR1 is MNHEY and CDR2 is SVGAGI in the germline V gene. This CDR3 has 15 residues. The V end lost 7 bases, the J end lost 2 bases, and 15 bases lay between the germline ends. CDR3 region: CASTPFPETYNEQFF. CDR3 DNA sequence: TGTGCCAGCACTCCCTTTCCGGAGACCTACAATGAGCAGTTCTTC.

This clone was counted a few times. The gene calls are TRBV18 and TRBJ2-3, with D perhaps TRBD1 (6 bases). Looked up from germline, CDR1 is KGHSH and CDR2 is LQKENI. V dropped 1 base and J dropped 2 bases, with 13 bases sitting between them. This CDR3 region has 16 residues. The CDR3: CASSPRLRDNTDTQYF. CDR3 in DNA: TGTGCCAGCTCACCACGCCTCCGGGACAACACAGATACGCAGTATTTT.

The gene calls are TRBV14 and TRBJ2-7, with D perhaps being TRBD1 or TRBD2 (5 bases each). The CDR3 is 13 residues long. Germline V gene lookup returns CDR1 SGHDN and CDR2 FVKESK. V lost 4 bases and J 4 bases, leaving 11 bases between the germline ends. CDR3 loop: CASSPGTLYEQYF. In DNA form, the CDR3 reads TGTGCCAGCAGCCCTGGGACCTTATACGAGCAGTACTTC.

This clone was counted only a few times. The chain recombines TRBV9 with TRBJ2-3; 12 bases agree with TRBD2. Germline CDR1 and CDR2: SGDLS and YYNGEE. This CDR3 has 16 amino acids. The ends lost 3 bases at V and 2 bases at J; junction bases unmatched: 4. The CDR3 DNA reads TGTGCCAGCAGCGCCGGACTAGCGGGGATCACAGATACGCAGTATTTT. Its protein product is CASSAGLAGITDTQYF.

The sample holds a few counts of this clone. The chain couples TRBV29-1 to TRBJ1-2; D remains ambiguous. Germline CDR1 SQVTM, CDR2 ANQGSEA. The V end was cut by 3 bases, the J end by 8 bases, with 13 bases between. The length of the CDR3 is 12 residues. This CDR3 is CSVDRRGRGYTF. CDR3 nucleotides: TGCAGCGTTGATAGGCGGGGTCGGGGCTACACCTTC.

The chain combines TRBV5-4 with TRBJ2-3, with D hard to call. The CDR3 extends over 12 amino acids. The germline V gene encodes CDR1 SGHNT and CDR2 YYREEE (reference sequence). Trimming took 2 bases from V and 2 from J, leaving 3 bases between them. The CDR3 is CASSFITDTQYF. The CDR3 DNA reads TGTGCCAGCAGCTTCATCACAGATACGCAGTATTTT.

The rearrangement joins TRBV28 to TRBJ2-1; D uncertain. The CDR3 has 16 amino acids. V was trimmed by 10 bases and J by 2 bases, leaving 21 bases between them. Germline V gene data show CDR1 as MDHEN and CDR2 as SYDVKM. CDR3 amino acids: CATIKSPSITYNEQFF. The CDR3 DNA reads TGTGCCACTATAAAATCGCCATCGATTACCTACAATGAGCAGTTCTTC.

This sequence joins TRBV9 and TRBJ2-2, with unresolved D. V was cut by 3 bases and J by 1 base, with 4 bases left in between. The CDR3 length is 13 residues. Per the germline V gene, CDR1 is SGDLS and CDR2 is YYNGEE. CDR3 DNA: TGTGCCAGCAGCGCCGTGAACACCGGGGAGCTGTTTTTT. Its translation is CASSAVNTGELFF.

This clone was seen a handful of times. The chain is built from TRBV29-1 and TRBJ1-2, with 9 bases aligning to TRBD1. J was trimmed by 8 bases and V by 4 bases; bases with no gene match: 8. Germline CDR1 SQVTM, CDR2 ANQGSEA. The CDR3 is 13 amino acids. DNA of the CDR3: TGCAGCGTTGGGGGGACAGGGATTAACGGCTACACCTTC. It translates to CSVGGTGINGYTF.

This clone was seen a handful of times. CDR3 region: CATHGGPKETQYF. The CDR3 DNA follows: TGTGCCACTCACGGGGGCCCGAAAGAGACCCAGTACTTC. The chain recombines TRBV19 with TRBJ2-5; either TRBD1 or TRBD2 may fit D (6 bases each). The length of the CDR3 is 13 residues. The V gene lost 10 bases and the J gene lost 3 bases, with 15 bases spanning the gap. The germline V gene encodes CDR1 LNHDA and CDR2 SQIVND (reference sequence). Full variable domain (missing parts from reference TRBV19 and TRBJ2-5): DGGITQSPKYLFRKEGQNVTLSCEQNLNHDAMYWYRQDPGQGLRLIYYSQIVNDFQKGDIAEGYSVSREKKESFPLTVTSAQKNPTAFYLCATHGGPKETQYFGPGTRLLVL.